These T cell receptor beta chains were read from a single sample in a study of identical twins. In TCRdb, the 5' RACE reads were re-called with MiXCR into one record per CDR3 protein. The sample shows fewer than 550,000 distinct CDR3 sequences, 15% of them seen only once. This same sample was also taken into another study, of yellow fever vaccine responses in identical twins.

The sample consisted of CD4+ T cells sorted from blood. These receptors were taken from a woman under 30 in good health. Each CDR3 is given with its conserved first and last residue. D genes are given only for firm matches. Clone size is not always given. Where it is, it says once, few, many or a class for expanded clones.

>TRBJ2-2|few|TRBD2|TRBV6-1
CASSARLAPRDTGELFF
TGTGCCAGCAGCGCCAGACTAGCTCCCCGAGACACCGGGGAGCTGTTTTTT
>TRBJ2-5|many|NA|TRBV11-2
CASSQTLETQYF
TGTGCCAGCAGCCAAACCCTTGAGACCCAGTACTTC
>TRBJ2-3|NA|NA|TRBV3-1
CASSHPYRSTDTQYF
TGTGCCAGCAGCCACCCCTACCGAAGCACAGATACGCAGTATTTT
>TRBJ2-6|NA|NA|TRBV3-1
CASSQRQRSGANVLTF
TGTGCCAGCAGCCAAAGGCAACGGTCTGGGGCCAACGTCCTGACTTTC
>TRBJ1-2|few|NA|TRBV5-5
CASSLGTDSYGYTF
TGTGCCAGCAGCTTGGGGACGGACAGCTATGGCTACACCTTC
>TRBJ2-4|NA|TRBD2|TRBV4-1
CASSPSAGTSGGAAKNIQYF
TGCGCCAGCAGCCCCTCGGCCGGGACTAGCGGGGGGGCAGCCAAAAACATTCAGTACTTC
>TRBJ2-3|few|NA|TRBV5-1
CASSLDRVITDTQYF
TGCGCCAGCAGCTTGGACAGGGTTATCACAGATACGCAGTATTTT
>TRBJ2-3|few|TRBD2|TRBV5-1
CASSLETGGPVDTQYF
TGCGCCAGCAGCTTGGAGACGGGAGGGCCTGTAGATACGCAGTATTTT
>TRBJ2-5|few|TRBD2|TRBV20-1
CSARKPLVAGASLYQETQYF
TGCAGTGCTAGAAAACCTTTAGTAGCGGGAGCCTCCTTGTACCAAGAGACCCAGTACTTC
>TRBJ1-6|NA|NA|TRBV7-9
CASSLGGSGRVNSPLHF
TGTGCCAGCAGCTTAGGCGGGAGTGGCAGGGTTAATTCACCCCTCCACTTT
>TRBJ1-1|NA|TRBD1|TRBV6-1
CASRPQGWGLNTEAFF
TGTGCCAGCAGGCCACAGGGGTGGGGGCTGAACACTGAAGCTTTCTTT
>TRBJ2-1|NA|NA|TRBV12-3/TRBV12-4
CASSSRGGEQFF
TGTGCCAGCAGCTCCAGGGGAGGCGAGCAGTTCTTC
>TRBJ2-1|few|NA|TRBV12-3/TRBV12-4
CASSSTAEGAWGEQFF
TGTGCCAGCAGTTCCACCGCGGAGGGGGCCTGGGGTGAGCAGTTCTTC
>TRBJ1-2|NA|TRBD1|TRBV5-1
CASSLGAGTGINYGYTF
TGCGCCAGCAGCTTGGGAGCCGGGACAGGGATTAACTATGGCTACACCTTC
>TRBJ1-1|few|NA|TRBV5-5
CASSSSGVINTEAFF
TGTGCCAGCAGCTCGTCAGGGGTGATCAACACTGAAGCTTTCTTT
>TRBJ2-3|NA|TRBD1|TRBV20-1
CSAREPGTASTDTQYF
TGCAGTGCTAGAGAGCCCGGGACAGCCAGCACAGATACGCAGTATTTT